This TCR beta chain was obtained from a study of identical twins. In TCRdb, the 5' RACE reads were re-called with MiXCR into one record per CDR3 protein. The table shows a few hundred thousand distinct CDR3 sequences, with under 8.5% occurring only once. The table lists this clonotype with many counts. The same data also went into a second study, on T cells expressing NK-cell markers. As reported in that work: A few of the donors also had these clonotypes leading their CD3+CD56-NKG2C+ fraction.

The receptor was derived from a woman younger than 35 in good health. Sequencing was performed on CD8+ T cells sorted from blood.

CDR3 protein: CASSGGRSNTEAFF. The CDR3 coding sequence is TGTGCCAGCAGCGGGGGACGGTCGAACACTGAAGCTTTCTTT. The genes are TRBV7-9 and TRBJ1-1, with D tentatively TRBD1 (5 bases). The CDR3 loop spans 14 amino acids. Trimming left V 5 bases short and J 1 base short, with 11 bases between. Germline loops: CDR1 SEHNR, CDR2 FQNEAQ (reference sequence).